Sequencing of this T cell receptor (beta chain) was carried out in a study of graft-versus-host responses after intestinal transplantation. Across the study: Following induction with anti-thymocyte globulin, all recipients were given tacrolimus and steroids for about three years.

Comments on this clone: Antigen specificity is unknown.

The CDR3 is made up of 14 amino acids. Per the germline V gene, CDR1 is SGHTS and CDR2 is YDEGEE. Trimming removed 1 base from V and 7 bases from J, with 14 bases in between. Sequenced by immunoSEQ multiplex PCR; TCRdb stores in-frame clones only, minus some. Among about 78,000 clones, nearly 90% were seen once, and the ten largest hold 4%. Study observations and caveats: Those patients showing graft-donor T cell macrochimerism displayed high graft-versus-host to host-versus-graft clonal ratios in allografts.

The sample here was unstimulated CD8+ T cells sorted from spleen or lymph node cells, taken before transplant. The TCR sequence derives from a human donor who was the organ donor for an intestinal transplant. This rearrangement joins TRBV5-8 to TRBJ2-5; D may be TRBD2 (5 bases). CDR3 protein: CASSLYGGEVTQYF. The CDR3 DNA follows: TGTGCCAGCAGCTTGTATGGAGGAGAGGTGACCCAGTACTTC.